Listed here is a single T cell receptor (beta chain). What it binds is not known. The sample is drawn from a study of early T cells in non-severe SARS-CoV-2 infection. The overall study: Bulk RNA from unsorted whole blood was sequenced; chains were unpaired.

The CDR3 totals 14 residues. With V trimmed by 4 bases and J by 5 bases, 7 bases remained unmatched. CDR1 SGDLS and CDR2 YYNGEE come from the germline V gene. Overall study results and limits: VDJdb-based matching was biased toward anti-spike CD8 responses and missed private and CD4 specificities.

Individual cDNA molecules carried attached unique molecular identifiers. TCRdb re-called the 5' RACE reads through MiXCR, storing one row per CDR3 protein. The top ten clones hold 3.5% to 4% of a sample with over 85,000 distinct CDR3 sequences, around 13% of them seen once. The sequences come from whole blood, collected at baseline. This TCR came from an adult who was a healthcare worker with PCR-confirmed SARS-CoV-2 infection or an uninfected control (not recorded which). The chain has TRBV9 and TRBJ1-1; 8 bases map to TRBD1. The CDR3 sequence is CASSHQGAGTEAFF. In nucleotides, the CDR3 is TGTGCCAGCAGCCATCAGGGGGCGGGTACTGAAGCTTTCTTT.